The following is a T cell receptor beta chain sequence with its context. The antigen is unknown. This entry comes from a study of human T cells and chemical hapten exposure. Whole-study findings and limits: Sensitizing with DPC caused no change in TCRs above 1 in 1000 frequency.

MiXCR was run by TCRdb on the RACE reads, yielding one entry per CDR3 protein. Of over 100,000 distinct CDR3 sequences listed, approximately 8.8% are singletons. Deletions cut 0 bases from V and 3 bases from J, with 9 bases between. CDR1 and CDR2 (germline): SQVTM, ANQGSEA. The CDR3 length is 13 residues. The time point is: patch test 2, 6 weeks after DPC sensitization. Treatment defined: therapeutic diphenylcyclopropenone sensitization with weekly scalp DPC. This clonotype was obtained from a woman aged 40 to 50 with alopecia areata. Some clones in this sample may be carry-over from other donors' samples. Sequences were derived from whole blood, sampled in connection with sensitization to the hapten diphenylcyclopropenone (DPC). The rearrangement uses TRBV29-1 and TRBJ2-7, with D unclear. The CDR3 loop is CSVEDRLGYEQYF. The CDR3 coding sequence is TGCAGCGTTGAAGATCGTCTGGGCTACGAGCAGTACTTC.